The clone carrying this T cell receptor (beta chain) was detected a few times. The sample belongs to a study of cytomegalovirus exposure and HLA in healthy donors. Amplification used 60 Vbeta primers and 13 Jbeta primers. The assay was immunoSEQ multiplex PCR, and TCRdb's table has in-frame clones only and misses some. Among 95,000 to 100,000 clones listed, about 80% were seen once. Germline-derived CDR1 and CDR2 are LNHDA and SQIVND (reference sequence). V dropped 5 bases and J dropped 3; count of bases not matched to a gene: 4. The CDR3 runs to 14 residues. This receptor was identified in a man aged 35 to 55 in good health and CMV-seronegative. Input material: PBMCs. The chain has TRBV19 and TRBJ2-7; TRBD1 aligns across 10 bases. CDR3 nucleotide sequence: TGTGCCAGTAGTGCGACAGGGGGCGGCTACGAGCAGTACTTC. Amino acid sequence: CASSATGGGYEQYF.